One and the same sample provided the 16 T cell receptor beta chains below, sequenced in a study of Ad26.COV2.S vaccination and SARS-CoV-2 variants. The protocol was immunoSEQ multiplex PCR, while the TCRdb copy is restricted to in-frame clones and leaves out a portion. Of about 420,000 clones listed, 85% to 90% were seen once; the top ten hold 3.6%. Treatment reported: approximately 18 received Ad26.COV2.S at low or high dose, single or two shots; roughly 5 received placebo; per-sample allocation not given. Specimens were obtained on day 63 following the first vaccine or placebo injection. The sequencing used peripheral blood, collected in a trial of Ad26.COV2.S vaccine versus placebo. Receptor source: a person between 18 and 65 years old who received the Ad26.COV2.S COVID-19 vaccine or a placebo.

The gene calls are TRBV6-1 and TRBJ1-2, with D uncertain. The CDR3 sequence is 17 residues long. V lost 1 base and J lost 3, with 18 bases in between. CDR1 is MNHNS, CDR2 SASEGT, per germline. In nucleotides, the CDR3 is TGTGCCAGCAGTGAAGTGGTTGGGGAGAACCCTTACTATGGCTACACCTTC. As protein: CASSEVVGENPYYGYTF.

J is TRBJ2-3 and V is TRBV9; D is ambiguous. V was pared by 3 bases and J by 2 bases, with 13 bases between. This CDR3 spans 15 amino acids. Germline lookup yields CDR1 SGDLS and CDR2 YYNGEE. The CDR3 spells CASSAGFPHTDTQYF. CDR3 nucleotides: TGTGCCAGCAGCGCGGGCTTCCCCCACACAGATACGCAGTATTTT.

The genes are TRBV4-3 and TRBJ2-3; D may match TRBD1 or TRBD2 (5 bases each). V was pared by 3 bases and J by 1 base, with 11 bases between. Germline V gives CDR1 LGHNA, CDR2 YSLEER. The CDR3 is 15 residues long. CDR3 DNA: TGCGCCAGCAGCCAGGAACTAGGGGGCACAGATACGCAGTATTTT. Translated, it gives CASSQELGGTDTQYF.

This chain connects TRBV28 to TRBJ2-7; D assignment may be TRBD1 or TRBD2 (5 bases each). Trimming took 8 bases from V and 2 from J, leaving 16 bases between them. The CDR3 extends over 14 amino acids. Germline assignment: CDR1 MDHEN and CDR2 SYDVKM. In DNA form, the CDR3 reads TGTGCCAGCTGGGCGAGGGACGGGCCCTACGAGCAGTACTTC. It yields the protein CASWARDGPYEQYF. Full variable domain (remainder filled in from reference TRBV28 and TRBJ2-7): DVKVTQSSRYLVKRTGEKVFLECVQDMDHENMFWYRQDPGLGLRLIYFSYDVKMKEKGDIPEGYSVSREKKERFSLILESASTNQTSMYLCASWARDGPYEQYFGPGTRLTVT.

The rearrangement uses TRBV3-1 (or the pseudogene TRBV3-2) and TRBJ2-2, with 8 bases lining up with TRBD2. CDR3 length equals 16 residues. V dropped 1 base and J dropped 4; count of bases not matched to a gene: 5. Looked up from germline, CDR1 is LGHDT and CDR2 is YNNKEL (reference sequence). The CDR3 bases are TGTGCCAGCAGCCAAGTGGATAGCGGGGTCACCGGGGAGCTGTTTTTT. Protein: CASSQVDSGVTGELFF.

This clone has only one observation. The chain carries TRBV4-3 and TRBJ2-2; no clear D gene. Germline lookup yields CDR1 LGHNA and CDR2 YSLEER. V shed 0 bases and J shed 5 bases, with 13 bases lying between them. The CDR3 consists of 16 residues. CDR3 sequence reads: CASSQDFADETGELFF. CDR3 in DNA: TGCGCCAGCAGCCAAGACTTCGCAGACGAAACCGGGGAGCTGTTTTTT.

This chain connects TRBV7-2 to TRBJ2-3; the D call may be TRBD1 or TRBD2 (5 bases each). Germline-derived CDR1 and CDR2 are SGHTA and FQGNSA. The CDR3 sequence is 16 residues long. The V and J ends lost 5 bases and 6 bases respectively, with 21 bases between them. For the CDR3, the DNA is TGTGCCAGCAGCCTGCAAGGGGACCTCAAGGTGGATACGCAGTATTTT. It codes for CASSLQGDLKVDTQYF.

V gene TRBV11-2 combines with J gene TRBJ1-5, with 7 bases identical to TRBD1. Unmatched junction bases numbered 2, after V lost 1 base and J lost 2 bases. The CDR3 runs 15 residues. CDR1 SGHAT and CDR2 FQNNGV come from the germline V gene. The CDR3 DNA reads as TGTGCCAGCAGCTTAGGACAGGGAGGCAATCAGCCCCAGCATTTT. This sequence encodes CASSLGQGGNQPQHF.

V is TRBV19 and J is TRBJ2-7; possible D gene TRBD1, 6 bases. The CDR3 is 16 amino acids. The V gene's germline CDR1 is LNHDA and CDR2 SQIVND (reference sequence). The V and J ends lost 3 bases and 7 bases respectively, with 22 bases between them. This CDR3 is CASSIGPTTGRGEQYF. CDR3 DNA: TGTGCCAGTAGTATTGGGCCAACAACAGGGCGCGGTGAGCAGTACTTC.

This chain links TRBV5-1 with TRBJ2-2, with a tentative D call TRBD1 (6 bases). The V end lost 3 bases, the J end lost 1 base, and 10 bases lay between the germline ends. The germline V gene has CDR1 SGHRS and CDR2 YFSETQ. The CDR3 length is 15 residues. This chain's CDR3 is CASSWSGENTGELFF. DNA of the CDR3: TGCGCCAGCAGCTGGTCAGGGGAGAACACCGGGGAGCTGTTTTTT.

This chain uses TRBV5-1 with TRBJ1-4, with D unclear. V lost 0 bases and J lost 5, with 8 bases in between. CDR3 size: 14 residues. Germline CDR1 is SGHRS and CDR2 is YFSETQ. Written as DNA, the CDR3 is TGCGCCAGCAGCTTGGGGACGGACAATGAAAAACTGTTTTTT. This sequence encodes CASSLGTDNEKLFF.

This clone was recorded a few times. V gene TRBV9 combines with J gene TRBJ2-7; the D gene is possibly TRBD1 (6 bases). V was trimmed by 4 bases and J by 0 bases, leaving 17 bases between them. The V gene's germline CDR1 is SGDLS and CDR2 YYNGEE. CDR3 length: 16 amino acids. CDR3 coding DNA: TGTGCCAGCAGCCCTAGTGGGGACATATCCTCCTACGAGCAGTACTTC. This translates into CASSPSGDISSYEQYF. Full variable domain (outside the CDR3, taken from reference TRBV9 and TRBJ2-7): DSGVTQTPKHLITATGQRVTLRCSPRSGDLSVYWYQQSLDQGLQFLIQYYNGEERAKGNILERFSAQQFPDLHSELNLSSLELGDSALYFCASSPSGDISSYEQYFGPGTRLTVT.

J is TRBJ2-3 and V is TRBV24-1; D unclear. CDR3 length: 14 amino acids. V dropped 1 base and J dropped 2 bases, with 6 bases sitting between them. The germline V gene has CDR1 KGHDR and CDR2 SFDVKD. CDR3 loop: CATSDFFHTDTQYF. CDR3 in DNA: TGTGCCACCAGTGATTTCTTCCACACAGATACGCAGTATTTT.

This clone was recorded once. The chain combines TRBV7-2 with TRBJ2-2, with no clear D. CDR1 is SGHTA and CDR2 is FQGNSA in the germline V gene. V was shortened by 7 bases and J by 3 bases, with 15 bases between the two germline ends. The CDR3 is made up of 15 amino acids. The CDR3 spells CASTLGGGDTGELFF. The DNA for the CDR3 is TGTGCCAGCACCCTAGGCGGTGGGGACACCGGGGAGCTGTTTTTT.

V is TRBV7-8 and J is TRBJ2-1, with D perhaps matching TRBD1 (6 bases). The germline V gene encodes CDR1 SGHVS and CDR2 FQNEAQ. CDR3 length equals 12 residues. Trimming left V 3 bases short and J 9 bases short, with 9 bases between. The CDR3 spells CASSLQGPEQFF. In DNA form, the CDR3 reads TGTGCCAGCAGCTTGCAGGGGCCTGAGCAGTTCTTC.

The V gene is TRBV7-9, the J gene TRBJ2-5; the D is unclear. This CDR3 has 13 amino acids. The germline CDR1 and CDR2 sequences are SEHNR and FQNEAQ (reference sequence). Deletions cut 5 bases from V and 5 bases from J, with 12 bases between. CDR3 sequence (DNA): TGTGCCAGCAGCCCCACAGAGACGGAGACCCAGTACTTC. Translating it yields CASSPTETETQYF. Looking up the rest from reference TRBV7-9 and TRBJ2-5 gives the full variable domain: DTGVSQNPRHKITKRGQNVTFRCDPISEHNRLYWYRQTLGQGPEFLTYFQNEAQLEKSRLLSDRFSAERPKGSFSTLEIQRTEQGDSAMYLCASSPTETETQYFGPGTRLLVL.